This T cell receptor beta chain was sequenced in a study of graft-versus-host responses after intestinal transplantation. V lost 4 bases to trimming and J lost 5 bases; unmatched junction nucleotides: 12. The germline gives CDR1 SQVTM, CDR2 ANQGSEA. The CDR3 contains 15 residues. As for this clone: The antigen is undetermined.

Here immunoSEQ multiplex PCR was the method, and the copy in TCRdb shows in-frame clones only, minus some. Among approximately 93,000 clones listed, around 92% were seen once. The clonotype was recovered from a human donor who was the organ donor for an intestinal transplant. The sequencing used unstimulated CD8+ T cells sorted from spleen or lymph node cells, collected before transplant. V gene TRBV29-1 combines with J gene TRBJ2-5, with TRBD1 matching over 8 bases. CDR3 nucleotides: TGCAGCGTTGCGGCCAGGGGGCAGCCAAGGGAGACCCAGTACTTC. Protein: CSVAARGQPRETQYF.